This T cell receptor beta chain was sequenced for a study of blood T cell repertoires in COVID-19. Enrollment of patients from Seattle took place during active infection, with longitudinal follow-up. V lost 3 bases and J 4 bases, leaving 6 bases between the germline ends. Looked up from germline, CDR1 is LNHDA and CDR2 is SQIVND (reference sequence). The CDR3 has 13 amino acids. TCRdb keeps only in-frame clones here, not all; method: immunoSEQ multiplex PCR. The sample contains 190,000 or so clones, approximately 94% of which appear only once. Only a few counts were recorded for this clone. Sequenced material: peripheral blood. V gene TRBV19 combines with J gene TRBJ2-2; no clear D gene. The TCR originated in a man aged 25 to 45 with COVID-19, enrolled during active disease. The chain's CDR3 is CASSIQFTGELFF. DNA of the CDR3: TGTGCCAGTAGTATTCAGTTCACCGGGGAGCTGTTTTTT. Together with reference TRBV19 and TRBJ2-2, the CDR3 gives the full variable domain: DGGITQSPKYLFRKEGQNVTLSCEQNLNHDAMYWYRQDPGQGLRLIYYSQIVNDFQKGDIAEGYSVSREKKESFPLTVTSAQKNPTAFYLCASSIQFTGELFFGEGSRLTVL.